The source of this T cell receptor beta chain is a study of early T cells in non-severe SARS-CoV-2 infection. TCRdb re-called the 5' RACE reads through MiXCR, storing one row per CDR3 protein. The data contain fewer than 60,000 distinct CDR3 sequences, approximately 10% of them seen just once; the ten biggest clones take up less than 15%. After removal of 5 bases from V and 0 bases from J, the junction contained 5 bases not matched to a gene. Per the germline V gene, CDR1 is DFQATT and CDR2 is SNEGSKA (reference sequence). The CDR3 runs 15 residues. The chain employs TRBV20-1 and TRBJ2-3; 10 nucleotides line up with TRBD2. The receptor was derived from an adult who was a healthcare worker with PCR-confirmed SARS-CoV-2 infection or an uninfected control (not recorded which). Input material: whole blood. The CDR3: CSAGAGGRSTDTQYF. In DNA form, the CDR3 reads TGCAGTGCTGGAGCGGGGGGGCGTAGCACAGATACGCAGTATTTT.